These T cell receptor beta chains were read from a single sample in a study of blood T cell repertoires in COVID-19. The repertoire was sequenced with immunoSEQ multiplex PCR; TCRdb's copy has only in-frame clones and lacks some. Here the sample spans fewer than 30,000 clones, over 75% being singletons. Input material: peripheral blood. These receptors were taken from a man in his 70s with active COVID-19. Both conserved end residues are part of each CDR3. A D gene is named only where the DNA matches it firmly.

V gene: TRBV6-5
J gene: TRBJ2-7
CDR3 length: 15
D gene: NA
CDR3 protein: CASSYRGAGAYEQYF

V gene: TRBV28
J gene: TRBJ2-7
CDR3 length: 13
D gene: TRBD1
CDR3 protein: CASSRQGGYEQYF

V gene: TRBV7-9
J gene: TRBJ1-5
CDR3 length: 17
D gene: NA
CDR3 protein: CASSLVTGDWSNQPQHF

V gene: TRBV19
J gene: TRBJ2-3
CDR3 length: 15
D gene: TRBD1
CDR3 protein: CASSTQDRGSDTQYF

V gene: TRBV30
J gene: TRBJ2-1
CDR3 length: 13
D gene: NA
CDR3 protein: CAWSVRGGNEQFF

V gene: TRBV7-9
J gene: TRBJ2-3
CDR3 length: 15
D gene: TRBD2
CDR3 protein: CASSLVAGGHDTQYF

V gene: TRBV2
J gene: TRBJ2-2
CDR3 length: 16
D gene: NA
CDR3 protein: CASSTQGGWNTGELFF

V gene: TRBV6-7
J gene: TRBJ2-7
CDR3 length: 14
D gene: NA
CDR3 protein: CASSYSGVSYEQYF

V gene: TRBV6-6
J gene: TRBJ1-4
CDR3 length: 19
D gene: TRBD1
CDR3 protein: CASSLLRGPTGGAGEKLFF

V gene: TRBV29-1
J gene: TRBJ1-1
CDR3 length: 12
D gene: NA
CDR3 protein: CSVSTGNTEAFF

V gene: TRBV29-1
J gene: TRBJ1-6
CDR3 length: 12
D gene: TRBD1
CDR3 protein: CSVRTGNSPLHF

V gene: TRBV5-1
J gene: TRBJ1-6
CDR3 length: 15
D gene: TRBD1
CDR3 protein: CASSLQGPDNSPLHF

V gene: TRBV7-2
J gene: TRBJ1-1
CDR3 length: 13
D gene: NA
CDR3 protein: CASSPKGGLGAFF

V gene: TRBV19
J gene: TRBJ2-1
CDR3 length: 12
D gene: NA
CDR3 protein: CASSMGRNEQFF

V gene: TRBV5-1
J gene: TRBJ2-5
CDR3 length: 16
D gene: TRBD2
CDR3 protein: CASSLSAGGQGETQYF

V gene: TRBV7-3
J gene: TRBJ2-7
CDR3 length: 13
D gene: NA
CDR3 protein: CASSPGGSYEQYF

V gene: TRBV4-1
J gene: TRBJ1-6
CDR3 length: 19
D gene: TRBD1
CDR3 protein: CASSQKFRDRGSYNSPLHF

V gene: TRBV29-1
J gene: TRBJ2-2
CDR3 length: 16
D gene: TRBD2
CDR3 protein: CSVVRWGLADTGELFF

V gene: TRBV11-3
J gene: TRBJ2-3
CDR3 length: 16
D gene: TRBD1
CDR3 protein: CASSLQQGAGADTQYF

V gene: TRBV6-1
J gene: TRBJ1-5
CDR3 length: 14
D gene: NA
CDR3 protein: CASSEGQTNQPQHF

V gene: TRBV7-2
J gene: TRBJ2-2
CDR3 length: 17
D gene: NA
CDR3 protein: CASSTNEASYFTGELFF

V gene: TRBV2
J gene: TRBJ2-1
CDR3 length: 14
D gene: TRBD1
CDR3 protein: CASIRGQGYNEQFF

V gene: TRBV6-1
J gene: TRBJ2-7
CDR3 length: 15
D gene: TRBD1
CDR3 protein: CASSDQGQGGNEQYF

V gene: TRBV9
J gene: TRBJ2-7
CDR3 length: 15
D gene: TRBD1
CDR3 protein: CASSADGQGLSEQYF

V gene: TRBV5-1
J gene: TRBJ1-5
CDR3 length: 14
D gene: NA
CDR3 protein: CASSLLEGVQPQHF

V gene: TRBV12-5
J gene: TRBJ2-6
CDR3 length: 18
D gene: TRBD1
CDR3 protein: CASGYLGTGGSGANVLTF

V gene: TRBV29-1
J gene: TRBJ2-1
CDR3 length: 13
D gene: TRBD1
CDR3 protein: CSVMTGEVYEQFF

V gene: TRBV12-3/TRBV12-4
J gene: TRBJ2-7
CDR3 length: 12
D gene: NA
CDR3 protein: CASSGTNYEQYF

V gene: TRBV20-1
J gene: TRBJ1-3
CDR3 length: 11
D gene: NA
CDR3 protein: CSASTGNTIYF

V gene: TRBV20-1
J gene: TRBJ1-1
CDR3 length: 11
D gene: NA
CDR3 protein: CRADSNTEAFF

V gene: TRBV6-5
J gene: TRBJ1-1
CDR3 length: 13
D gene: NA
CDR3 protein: CASRTIGNTEAFF

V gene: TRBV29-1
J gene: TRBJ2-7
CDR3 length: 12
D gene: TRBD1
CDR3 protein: CSVGQGSPEQYF

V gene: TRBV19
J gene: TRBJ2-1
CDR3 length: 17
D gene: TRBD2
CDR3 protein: CASSSEGWRGGRYEQFF

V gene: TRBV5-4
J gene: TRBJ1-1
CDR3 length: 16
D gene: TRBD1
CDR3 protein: CASSLALGQEQAEAFF

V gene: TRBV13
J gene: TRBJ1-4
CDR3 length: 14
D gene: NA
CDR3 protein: CASSGSGLSEKLFF

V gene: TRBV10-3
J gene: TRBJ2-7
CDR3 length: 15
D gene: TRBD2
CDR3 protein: CAIRNSGGGPYEQYF

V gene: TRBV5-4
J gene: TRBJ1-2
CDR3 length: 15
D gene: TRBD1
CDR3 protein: CASSLRGQARYGYTF

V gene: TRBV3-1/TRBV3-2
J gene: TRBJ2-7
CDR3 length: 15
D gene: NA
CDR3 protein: CASSQAPGVVYEQYF

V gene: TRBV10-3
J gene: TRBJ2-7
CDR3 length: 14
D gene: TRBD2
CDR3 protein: CATQGTSGWDEQYF

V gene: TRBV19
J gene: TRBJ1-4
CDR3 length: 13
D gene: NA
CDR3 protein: CASSIRGSGKLFF

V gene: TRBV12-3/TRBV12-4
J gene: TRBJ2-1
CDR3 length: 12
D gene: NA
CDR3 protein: CASRQTDNEQFF

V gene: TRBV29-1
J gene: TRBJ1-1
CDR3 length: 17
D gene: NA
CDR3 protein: CSVDPSTPQKLNTEAFF

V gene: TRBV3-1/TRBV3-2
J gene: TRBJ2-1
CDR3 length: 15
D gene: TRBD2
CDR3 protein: CASSLGLAGFNEQFF

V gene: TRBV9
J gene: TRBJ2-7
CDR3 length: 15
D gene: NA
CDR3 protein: CASSVDPTGQYEQYF

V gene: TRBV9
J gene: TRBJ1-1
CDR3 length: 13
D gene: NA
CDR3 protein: CASSSTINTEAFF

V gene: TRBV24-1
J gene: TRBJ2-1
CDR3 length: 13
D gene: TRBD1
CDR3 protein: CASRDRAYNEQFF

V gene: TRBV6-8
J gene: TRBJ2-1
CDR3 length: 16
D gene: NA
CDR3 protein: CASSIDSRLFYNEQFF

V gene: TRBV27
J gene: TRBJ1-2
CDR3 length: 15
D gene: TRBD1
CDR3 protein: CASSLSGGGYYGYTF

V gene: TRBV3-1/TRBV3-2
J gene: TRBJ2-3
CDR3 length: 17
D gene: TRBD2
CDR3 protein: CASSQSTTSGPMDTQYF

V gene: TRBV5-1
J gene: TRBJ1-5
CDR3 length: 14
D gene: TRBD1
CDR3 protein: CASSETGGHQPQHF

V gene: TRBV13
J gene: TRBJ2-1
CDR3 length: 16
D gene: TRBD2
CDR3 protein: CASSLGSGGVYNEQFF

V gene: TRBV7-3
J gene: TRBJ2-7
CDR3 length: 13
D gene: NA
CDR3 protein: CASSPTPRDEQYF

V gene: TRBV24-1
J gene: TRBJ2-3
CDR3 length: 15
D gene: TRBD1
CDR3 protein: CATRDNQGVTDTQYF